The T cell receptor (beta chain) described here comes from a study of T cell changes during pregnancy in multiple sclerosis. The assay was immunoSEQ multiplex PCR, and TCRdb's table has in-frame clones only and misses some. Among about 76,000 clones listed, roughly 94% were seen once. Germline V gene data show CDR1 as SGHVS and CDR2 as FQNEAQ. The CDR3 is made up of 13 amino acids. Trimming pared 1 base from V and 12 bases from J, leaving 13 bases between. The sequencing used peripheral blood, collected in the third trimester of pregnancy. The V gene is TRBV7-8, the J gene TRBJ2-1; possible D gene TRBD1, 6 bases. The receptor's source is a female donor with multiple sclerosis, enrolled in a pregnancy study. CDR3 in amino acids: CASSLGRGWSQFF. CDR3 sequence (DNA): TGTGCCAGCAGCTTAGGCAGGGGATGGTCGCAGTTCTTC.